These T cell receptor beta chains were read from a single sample in a study of blood T cell repertoires in COVID-19. Sequencing used immunoSEQ multiplex PCR; TCRdb keeps in-frame clones, though not all of them. The sample yields 310,000 or so clones, about nine tenths seen once. The material sequenced was peripheral blood. These TCRs come from a man aged 25 to 40 with COVID-19, enrolled during active disease. The CDR3 runs from the conserved cysteine through the conserved F or W. D genes are given only for firm matches. Rows give clone size only sometimes, using once, few, many, or a class for an expanded clone.

D,length,J,V,size,DNA,CDR3
-,14,TRBJ2-1,TRBV6-5,-,TGTGCCAGCAGTTTTCGGGGGACTGACGATGAGCAGTTCTTC,CASSFRGTDDEQFF
-,15,TRBJ1-2,TRBV28,-,TGTGCCAGCAGTTCGCGGGACCCCGGTGGGTATGGCTACACCTTC,CASSSRDPGGYGYTF
-,14,TRBJ1-1,TRBV7-3,-,TGTGCCAGCAGCTTGGGGGACAAGAGTAAGGAAGCTTTCTTT,CASSLGDKSKEAFF
TRBD2,14,TRBJ2-7,TRBV30,-,TGTGCCTGGACCCGACTAGCGAAGCAGGACGAGCAGTACTTC,CAWTRLAKQDEQYF
TRBD2,15,TRBJ2-7,TRBV5-4,-,TGTGCCAGCAGCAGGTCGGGACTAGCGGGCTACGAGCAGTACTTC,CASSRSGLAGYEQYF
TRBD1,17,TRBJ1-4,TRBV28,-,TGTGCCAGCAATGGGGACAGGGGAGGGTTGGCTAATGAAAAACTGTTTTTT,CASNGDRGGLANEKLFF
-,14,TRBJ2-7,TRBV7-2,-,TGTGCCAGCAGCCCATATGCGGTTCTGTACGAGCAGTACTTC,CASSPYAVLYEQYF
TRBD1,14,TRBJ2-7,TRBV5-6,-,TGTGCCAGCAGCGGACAGGGAGAGGGCTACGAGCAGTACTTC,CASSGQGEGYEQYF
-,12,TRBJ2-1,TRBV7-9,few,TGTGCCAGCAGCTTCGTGTTAGATGAGCAGTTCTTC,CASSFVLDEQFF
TRBD2,15,TRBJ2-7,TRBV11-1,-,TGTGCCAGCAGCTTTGGACTAGCGGGGACCTACGAGCAGTACTTC,CASSFGLAGTYEQYF
TRBD2,15,TRBJ2-5,TRBV4-3,once,TGCGCCAGCAGCCACGGACTAGCGGTTGAAGAGACCCAGTACTTC,CASSHGLAVEETQYF
-,11,TRBJ2-1,TRBV7-2,-,TGTGCCAGCAGCGCTAGGAATGAGCAGTTCTTC,CASSARNEQFF
TRBD1,15,TRBJ2-7,TRBV5-1,few,TGCGCCAGCAGCGAAACGCCGGGACAGACCTACGAGCAGTACTTC,CASSETPGQTYEQYF
TRBD1,14,TRBJ2-7,TRBV24-1,-,TGTGCCACCGAAGACAGGGTAGGGTCCTACGAGCAGTACTTC,CATEDRVGSYEQYF
TRBD1,15,TRBJ2-2,TRBV28,-,TGTGCCAGCAGCCGAGGGACAGGGGCCACCGGGGAGCTGTTTTTT,CASSRGTGATGELFF
TRBD2,15,TRBJ2-1,TRBV19,-,TGTGCCAGTAGTATAACTAGCGGGACCTACAATGAGCAGTTCTTC,CASSITSGTYNEQFF
TRBD2,14,TRBJ2-1,TRBV27,-,TGTGCCAGCAGTTACGTCGGGAGGGATAATGAGCAGTTCTTC,CASSYVGRDNEQFF
TRBD1,12,TRBJ1-2,TRBV24-1,once,TGTGCCACCAGTGACCCTCAGGGACAGCACACCTTC,CATSDPQGQHTF
TRBD1,16,TRBJ2-7,TRBV15,-,TGTGCCACCAGCAGAGATCCGGACAGGGACTCCTACGAGCAGTACTTC,CATSRDPDRDSYEQYF
-,16,TRBJ1-5,TRBV2,-,TGTGCCAGCGGGGGCTTAGGGACACAAAGCAATCAGCCCCAGCATTTT,CASGGLGTQSNQPQHF
-,17,TRBJ2-1,TRBV18,-,TGTGCCAGCTCACCGATACTATATGGTAGCTCCTACAATGAGCAGTTCTTC,CASSPILYGSSYNEQFF
TRBD2,16,TRBJ2-1,TRBV9,-,TGTGCCAGCAGCGTATCGGGGCTAGCGGGAGCGGGTGAGCAGTTCTTC,CASSVSGLAGAGEQFF
-,12,TRBJ2-7,TRBV7-8,-,TGTGCCAGCAGCGGAGAGAGTCGCGAGCAGTACTTC,CASSGESREQYF
TRBD2,15,TRBJ2-7,TRBV4-3,-,TGCGCCAGCAGCCAAGCCGGGACTAGCGGCTACGAGCAGTACTTC,CASSQAGTSGYEQYF
TRBD1,15,TRBJ2-7,TRBV2,-,TGTGCCAGCAGCGCCAGAAGGACAGGGGGCGGCGAGCAGTACTTC,CASSARRTGGGEQYF
TRBD1,16,TRBJ2-7,TRBV2,-,TGTGCCAGCAGTGAGCTACAGGGGGCGAGCCTCTACGAGCAGTACTTC,CASSELQGASLYEQYF
TRBD1,13,TRBJ2-7,TRBV3-1/TRBV3-2,-,TGTGCCAGCAACGTGGGACAGGGCTACGAGCAGTACTTC,CASNVGQGYEQYF
TRBD1,13,TRBJ2-1,TRBV2,-,TGTGCCAGCATGGGGACAGCCTACAATGAGCAGTTCTTC,CASMGTAYNEQFF